One sample yielded the 2 T cell receptor beta chains listed below, sequenced in a study of a mutant IDH1 vaccine in newly diagnosed glioma (dated by TCRdb to about 2021). The library was made by the immunoSEQ multiplex PCR assay. TCRdb holds this immuneACCESS table with in-frame rearrangements only. Some clones are missing; in checked studies, unresolved V genes explain under half, and the rest has no known cause. This sample gives approximately 41,000 clones in total; around 81% of them show up just once. Of the sample, approximately 6.8% is held by the ten largest clones. What this sample's time point label stands for: week 23, last vaccination. Each vaccine dose, consisting of 300 ug of a 20-mer mutant IDH1 peptide in Montanide, was administered subcutaneously with topical imiquimod. For these receptors, no antigen is known. Sequenced material: PBMCs, taken from a glioma patient whose treatment included an IDH1 peptide vaccine. The receptors were gathered from a woman aged 40 to 49 with glioma. Some clones in this sample may be carry-over from other donors' samples.

CDR3: CASSPPISDRAAGANVLTF. The CDR3, as DNA: TGTGCCAGCAGCCCGCCGATTTCGGACAGGGCCGCTGGGGCCAACGTCCTGACTTTC. This chain joins TRBV13 and TRBJ2-6; 8 bases align to TRBD1. The CDR3 runs 19 residues. Looked up from germline, CDR1 is PRHDT and CDR2 is FYEKMQ (reference sequence). V shed 5 bases, J shed 2 bases, and the junction held 14 bases outside the gene matches.

The chain has TRBV16 and TRBJ1-1, with D unresolved. The CDR3 has 14 residues. Germline CDR1 and CDR2: KGHSY and FQNENV. The V end was cut by 8 bases, the J end by 1 base, with 14 bases between. Here the CDR3 reads CASDQTGGNTEAFF. The DNA for the CDR3 is TGTGCCAGCGATCAGACGGGAGGGAACACTGAAGCTTTCTTT. The full variable domain, its missing parts supplied by reference TRBV16 and TRBJ1-1, is GEEVAQTPKHLVRGEGQKAKLYCAPIKGHSYVFWYQQVLKNEFKFLISFQNENVFDETGMPKERFSAKCLPNSPCSLEIQATKLEDSAVYFCASDQTGGNTEAFFGQGTRLTVV.